The rows below give T cell receptor beta chains drawn from one sample of a study of blood T cells in healthy people across ages. Each CDR3 protein gets one entry after TCRdb re-called the 5' RACE reads with MiXCR. In the table there are around 800,000 distinct CDR3 sequences, 46% of which are singletons. Sample: blood. These receptors were collected from an elderly man in good health. CDR3s include the opening cysteine and the closing phenylalanine or tryptophan. A D gene is named only where the DNA matches it firmly. Not all rows give a size; the values are once, few, many and, for expanded clones, a class.

clone size	V gene	D gene	J gene	CDR3 DNA	CDR3 protein
few	TRBV5-1	-	TRBJ2-5	TGCGCCAGCAGCTTGGGATCGGTCCCCCGGGAGACCCAGTACTTC	CASSLGSVPRETQYF
-	TRBV5-1	TRBD2	TRBJ2-1	TGCGCCAGCAGCATAGGACTAGGAGGCTACAATGAGCAGTTCTTC	CASSIGLGGYNEQFF
-	TRBV10-3	-	TRBJ2-5	TGTGCCATCAGCGGGAGTATGGCCCGAGAGACCCAGTACTTC	CAISGSMARETQYF
-	TRBV6-1	TRBD1	TRBJ2-7	TGTGCCAGCAACAGGGGCTACGAGCAGTGCTTC	CASNRGYEQCF
-	TRBV7-2	TRBD2	TRBJ2-7	TGTGCCAGCAGCCCTGCTAGCGGGAGGACCCACGAGCAGTACTTC	CASSPASGRTHEQYF
-	TRBV27	-	TRBJ1-2	TGTGCCAGCAGTCCCCGGGTTGGGCCCCGGGGCCTTAACTATGGCTACACCTTC	CASSPRVGPRGLNYGYTF
-	TRBV12-3/TRBV12-4	TRBD1	TRBJ2-7	TGTGCCAGCAGTTTAATGGGGACAGCCATCACCTACGAGCAGTACTTC	CASSLMGTAITYEQYF
-	TRBV5-1	TRBD1	TRBJ2-7	TGCGCCAGCAGCTTGCAGGGGGTCCACGAGCAGTACTTC	CASSLQGVHEQYF
-	TRBV5-1	TRBD2	TRBJ2-7	TGCGCCAGCAGCTATTCTAGCGGGAGGGCCAACGAGCAGTACTTC	CASSYSSGRANEQYF
-	TRBV20-1	-	TRBJ2-5	TGCAGTGCCAGAGGGACCCCCAAAGAGACCCAGTACTTC	CSARGTPKETQYF
-	TRBV29-1	-	TRBJ2-3	TGCAGCGTTGGACGGGAAGGAGATACGCAGTATTTT	CSVGREGDTQYF
once	TRBV7-9	-	TRBJ2-5	TGTGCCAGCAGCAGGGGGTTTAAAGAGACCCAGTACTTC	CASSRGFKETQYF
few	TRBV24-1	TRBD2	TRBJ2-5	TGTGCCACCAGTGAACACCGGACGGGGGGGTTGGAGACCCAGTACTTC	CATSEHRTGGLETQYF
-	TRBV7-2	-	TRBJ1-2	TGTGCCAGCAGCTTAACGACCCGGGCAGGCGCACCCCCAAGGGACTATGGCTACACCTTC	CASSLTTRAGAPPRDYGYTF
-	TRBV4-1	-	TRBJ1-4	TGCGCCAGCAGCCAAGAGACGGGGTTGGCAACTAATGAAAAACTGTTTTTT	CASSQETGLATNEKLFF
many	TRBV5-1	-	TRBJ2-1	TGCGCCAGCAGCTTACCGGGTTCCCGGAGTAACAATGAGCAGTTCTTC	CASSLPGSRSNNEQFF
-	TRBV5-1	TRBD1	TRBJ2-3	TGCGCCAGCACTTTGGGACAGGGGATCGGCGCAGATACGCAGTATTTT	CASTLGQGIGADTQYF
few	TRBV5-6	TRBD2	TRBJ2-7	TGTGCCAGCAACGGACTAGCGGCTTCCTACGAGCAGTACTTC	CASNGLAASYEQYF
-	TRBV29-1	-	TRBJ2-1	TGCAGCGTTTTAAGGGACCTAACCTACAATGAGCAGTTCTTC	CSVLRDLTYNEQFF
-	TRBV20-1	-	TRBJ1-5	TGCAGTGCTAGTACTAGCAATCAGCCCCAGCATTTT	CSASTSNQPQHF
-	TRBV12-3/TRBV12-4	-	TRBJ2-5	TGTGCCAGCAGAAGCACAGGGCACGAGACCCAGTACTTC	CASRSTGHETQYF
few	TRBV19	TRBD2	TRBJ2-3	TGTGCCAGTAGTCCGTTTGGCGGGAGTGGGTCAGATACGCAGTATTTT	CASSPFGGSGSDTQYF
-	TRBV10-2	-	TRBJ2-5	TGCGCCAGCAGCAAACCCCTTGGGGCCCAGTACTTC	CASSKPLGAQYF
-	TRBV6-6	-	TRBJ1-5	TGTGCCAGCAGTTACGAGGCGAGGGAGGGGCAGCCCCAGCATTTT	CASSYEAREGQPQHF
-	TRBV6-1	-	TRBJ2-7	TGTGCCAGCAGTGAACCCCAGGTGATTGGGCGGTACGAGCAGTACTTC	CASSEPQVIGRYEQYF
few	TRBV24-1	-	TRBJ2-1	TGTGCCACCAGTGCGGATGGGGGTGAGCAGTTCTTC	CATSADGGEQFF
-	TRBV18	-	TRBJ2-4	TGTGCCAGCTCACCACGCGGAAATTCCAAAAACATTCAGTACTTC	CASSPRGNSKNIQYF
few	TRBV29-1	-	TRBJ2-3	TGCAGCGTTGATTTCAGCGGAACAGATACGCAGTATTTT	CSVDFSGTDTQYF
-	TRBV5-1	-	TRBJ2-7	TGCGCCAGCAGCGCTATGACAGGAGTATACGACGAGCAGTACTTC	CASSAMTGVYDEQYF
-	TRBV4-3	-	TRBJ1-2	TGCGCCAGCAGCTCGCAGGGGATAGACGGCTACACCTTC	CASSSQGIDGYTF
few	TRBV11-3	TRBD2	TRBJ2-7	TGTGCCAGCAGCTTAGAAGGCGGGAGAGGAAGCGAGCAGTACTTC	CASSLEGGRGSEQYF
-	TRBV20-1	-	TRBJ1-2	TGCAGTGCTAGAGATCAAGGCGGACGAGCGAACACCTTC	CSARDQGGRANTF
-	TRBV20-1	-	TRBJ2-5	TGCAGTGCGGGGGGCCCGCAAGAGACCCAGTACTTC	CSAGGPQETQYF
many	TRBV15	-	TRBJ1-5	TGTGCCACCAGCGGTTCCGCCTCTCAGCCCCAGCATTTT	CATSGSASQPQHF
-	TRBV5-1	-	TRBJ1-1	TGCGCCAGCAGCAGGGGGACACAAAACACTGAAGCTTTCTTT	CASSRGTQNTEAFF
-	TRBV18	-	TRBJ2-2	TGTGCCAGCTCACCAGACGGGGCCGGGGAGCTGTTTTTT	CASSPDGAGELFF
-	TRBV7-2	-	TRBJ2-7	TGTGCCAGCACACGTGGTGGGAGGATCTACGAGCAGTACTTC	CASTRGGRIYEQYF
few	TRBV12-3/TRBV12-4	-	TRBJ2-2	TGTGCCAGCAGTTTATTGAGATCCGGGGAGCTGTTTTTT	CASSLLRSGELFF
-	TRBV2	-	TRBJ2-7	TGTGCCAGCAGTGAGGGAGGGGGGGCCGTCTCCTACGAGCAGTACTTC	CASSEGGGAVSYEQYF
few	TRBV7-2	TRBD1	TRBJ1-1	TGTGCCAGCAGCTACCCCGGGACAGTTGAAGCTTTCTTT	CASSYPGTVEAFF
-	TRBV2	-	TRBJ2-7	TGTGCCAGCAGCGGGCAGCTATTACAGTACTTC	CASSGQLLQYF
few	TRBV10-3	-	TRBJ2-2	TGTGCCATCAGTGAGTCGGGTCTGTACAACACCGGGGAGCTGTTTTTT	CAISESGLYNTGELFF
-	TRBV11-3	TRBD2	TRBJ2-1	TGTGCCAGCAGCCCTCGTATCCAGCGGGAGAATATAAATGAGCAGTTCTTC	CASSPRIQRENINEQFF
few	TRBV20-1	TRBD1	TRBJ1-5	TGCAGTGCGGGAGGTGGGACAGGGGCCCGCGGAAAGCCCCAGCATTTT	CSAGGGTGARGKPQHF
-	TRBV20-1	-	TRBJ2-7	TGCAGTGCTAGTAGCCGGGAGAACTCCTACGAGCAGTACTTC	CSASSRENSYEQYF
-	TRBV5-5	-	TRBJ2-5	TGTGCCAGCAGCTTGGAGGGTTTGGATCAAGAGACCCAGTACTTC	CASSLEGLDQETQYF
-	TRBV10-3	-	TRBJ1-2	TGTGCCATCAGTGAGACAGGGATTAACTATGGCTACACCTTC	CAISETGINYGYTF
-	TRBV20-1	TRBD1	TRBJ1-5	TGCAGTGCTAGCCGCGGGACAGGGGGTATTCATCAGCCCCAGCATTTT	CSASRGTGGIHQPQHF
-	TRBV5-1	-	TRBJ2-7	TGCGCCAGCAGATCGACGGGCAGTACCTACGAGCAGTACTTC	CASRSTGSTYEQYF
-	TRBV15	-	TRBJ2-7	TGTGCCACCAGCAGTAGTACTATTGGCGAGCAGTACTTC	CATSSSTIGEQYF
-	TRBV5-1	TRBD1	TRBJ1-4	TGCGCCAGCAGCTGGACAGGGACGGGAGAAAAACTGTTTTTT	CASSWTGTGEKLFF
few	TRBV12-3/TRBV12-4	-	TRBJ2-1	TGTGCCAGCAGTACCTTAGCGGTACGACTCAATGAGCAGTTCTTC	CASSTLAVRLNEQFF
-	TRBV7-9	-	TRBJ1-2	TGTGCCAGCAGCCCAGACGGACCCTATGGCTACACCTTC	CASSPDGPYGYTF
many	TRBV2	-	TRBJ2-5	TGTGCCAGCAGAGGGGACTTACAAGAGACCCAGTACTTC	CASRGDLQETQYF
-	TRBV7-2	-	TRBJ2-3	TGTGCCAGCAGCTCAATACCCACTAGCACAGATACGCAGTATTTT	CASSSIPTSTDTQYF
-	TRBV11-3	TRBD1	TRBJ2-7	TGTGCCAGCAGCGGCCGGGACAGGGACTCCTACGAGCAGTACTTC	CASSGRDRDSYEQYF
-	TRBV6-4	TRBD1	TRBJ2-3	TGTGCCAGCAGCAAGTTTGGGACAGGGCGCACAGATACGCAGTATTTT	CASSKFGTGRTDTQYF